The sequence of this TCR beta chain was determined in a study of OX40 agonist ivuxolimab in advanced cancers. As for the study in general: Dose-escalation patients suffered from hepatocellular carcinoma, melanoma, renal cell or head and neck cancer.

Libraries were prepared by immunoSEQ multiplex PCR; TCRdb keeps only in-frame clonotypes and omits some of them. Here the sample spans 70,000 or so clones, about 92% being singletons. Unmatched junction bases numbered 3, after V lost 3 bases and J lost 2 bases. The germline CDR1 and CDR2 sequences are SGHAT and FQNNGV. CDR3 length: 14 residues. The study sampled blood at baseline, cycle 4 day 1, and cycle 7 day 1. This clone was seen a few times. This material consisted of CD4+ or CD8+ T cells sorted from blood, taken in a trial of the OX40 agonist ivuxolimab. This TCR came from an adult with an advanced solid tumor such as melanoma, head and neck, liver or kidney cancer. The chain recombines TRBV11-2 with TRBJ2-7, with 8 bases identical to TRBD1. The CDR3: CASSFRDRPYEQYF. Here the CDR3 DNA reads TGTGCCAGCAGCTTTAGGGACAGGCCCTACGAGCAGTACTTC.